Listed below are T cell receptor beta chains from one sample, sequenced in a study of blood T cell repertoires in COVID-19. Profiling relied on immunoSEQ multiplex PCR, and the TCRdb table lists in-frame clones only, not all of them. The sample shows roughly 170,000 clones, approximately 90% of them seen only once. The sample taken for sequencing was peripheral blood. Source of these receptors: a woman in her 70s with COVID-19, enrolled during active disease. CDR3s include the opening cysteine and the closing phenylalanine or tryptophan. D genes are given only for firm matches. The size entry is marked missing in some rows and otherwise reads once, few, many or a size class.

J gene: TRBJ2-3; D gene: NA; V gene: TRBV5-4; clone size: NA; CDR3 protein: CASGPEGGARFSTDTQYF; CDR3 DNA: TGTGCCAGCGGCCCTGAGGGGGGGGCGCGATTTAGCACAGATACGCAGTATTTT
J gene: TRBJ1-1; D gene: TRBD1; V gene: TRBV19; clone size: NA; CDR3 protein: CASSPRTGVTEAFF; CDR3 DNA: TGTGCCAGTAGTCCACGGACAGGGGTCACTGAAGCTTTCTTT
J gene: TRBJ1-4; D gene: TRBD1; V gene: TRBV2; clone size: NA; CDR3 protein: CATNKQGQVNEKLFF; CDR3 DNA: TGTGCCACCAACAAACAGGGACAGGTTAATGAAAAACTGTTTTTT
J gene: TRBJ1-2; D gene: NA; V gene: TRBV5-6; clone size: NA; CDR3 protein: CASSLYYGYTF; CDR3 DNA: TGTGCCAGCAGCTTATACTACGGCTACACCTTC
J gene: TRBJ2-6; D gene: NA; V gene: TRBV6-5; clone size: NA; CDR3 protein: CASSYRGANVLTF; CDR3 DNA: TGTGCCAGCAGTTACCGGGGGGCCAACGTCCTGACTTTC
J gene: TRBJ2-1; D gene: NA; V gene: TRBV19; clone size: NA; CDR3 protein: CASRNIAPTYNEQFF; CDR3 DNA: TGTGCCAGTAGAAATATAGCGCCGACCTACAATGAGCAGTTCTTC
J gene: TRBJ2-1; D gene: TRBD2; V gene: TRBV4-2; clone size: NA; CDR3 protein: CASSPASGMYNEQFF; CDR3 DNA: TGTGCCAGCAGCCCCGCTAGCGGGATGTACAATGAGCAGTTCTTC
J gene: TRBJ2-3; D gene: NA; V gene: TRBV15; clone size: NA; CDR3 protein: CATSRDPSLVLDTQYF; CDR3 DNA: TGTGCCACCAGCAGGGACCCTTCACTAGTCTTAGATACGCAGTATTTT
J gene: TRBJ2-1; D gene: TRBD2; V gene: TRBV29-1; clone size: NA; CDR3 protein: CSVGTSGNHVYNEQFF; CDR3 DNA: TGCAGCGTTGGTACTAGCGGGAATCACGTCTACAATGAGCAGTTCTTC
J gene: TRBJ1-1; D gene: NA; V gene: TRBV11-2; clone size: NA; CDR3 protein: CASSTQVMNTEAFF; CDR3 DNA: TGTGCCAGCAGTACCCAGGTTATGAACACTGAAGCTTTCTTT
J gene: TRBJ1-6; D gene: NA; V gene: TRBV6-5; clone size: NA; CDR3 protein: CAIRRGEYNSPLHF; CDR3 DNA: TGTGCCATACGACGGGGAGAGTATAATTCACCCCTCCACTTT
J gene: TRBJ2-7; D gene: TRBD1; V gene: TRBV25-1; clone size: NA; CDR3 protein: CASGTGDSSYEQYF; CDR3 DNA: TGTGCCAGCGGCACAGGGGATTCCTCCTACGAGCAGTACTTC
J gene: TRBJ2-7; D gene: NA; V gene: TRBV19; clone size: once; CDR3 protein: CASSIQHSSYEQYF; CDR3 DNA: TGTGCCAGTAGTATTCAACACAGCTCCTACGAGCAGTACTTC
J gene: TRBJ1-1; D gene: NA; V gene: TRBV6-2/TRBV6-3; clone size: NA; CDR3 protein: CASSYRGANTEAFF; CDR3 DNA: TGTGCCAGCAGTTACCGCGGAGCGAACACTGAAGCTTTCTTT
J gene: TRBJ2-5; D gene: TRBD1; V gene: TRBV11-3; clone size: NA; CDR3 protein: CASSYRQGQETQYF; CDR3 DNA: TGTGCCAGCAGCTATAGACAGGGCCAAGAGACCCAGTACTTC
J gene: TRBJ2-7; D gene: NA; V gene: TRBV14; clone size: once; CDR3 protein: CASSLGWRLSYEQYF; CDR3 DNA: TGTGCCAGCAGCCTCGGTTGGCGGCTCTCCTACGAGCAGTACTTC
J gene: TRBJ2-1; D gene: NA; V gene: TRBV7-9; clone size: NA; CDR3 protein: CASSLYGEQFF; CDR3 DNA: TGTGCCAGCAGCTTATACGGTGAGCAGTTCTTC
J gene: TRBJ2-7; D gene: TRBD2; V gene: TRBV10-3; clone size: NA; CDR3 protein: CAISDPPGLPYEQYF; CDR3 DNA: TGTGCCATCAGTGATCCTCCGGGACTACCTTACGAGCAGTACTTC
J gene: TRBJ1-3; D gene: NA; V gene: TRBV4-2; clone size: NA; CDR3 protein: CGGRGDGNTIYF; CDR3 DNA: TGTGGGGGCCGGGGGGACGGAAACACCATATATTTT
J gene: TRBJ2-7; D gene: NA; V gene: TRBV29-1; clone size: NA; CDR3 protein: CSVSDRPSSYEQYF; CDR3 DNA: TGCAGCGTTTCGGACAGACCTAGCTCCTACGAGCAGTACTTC